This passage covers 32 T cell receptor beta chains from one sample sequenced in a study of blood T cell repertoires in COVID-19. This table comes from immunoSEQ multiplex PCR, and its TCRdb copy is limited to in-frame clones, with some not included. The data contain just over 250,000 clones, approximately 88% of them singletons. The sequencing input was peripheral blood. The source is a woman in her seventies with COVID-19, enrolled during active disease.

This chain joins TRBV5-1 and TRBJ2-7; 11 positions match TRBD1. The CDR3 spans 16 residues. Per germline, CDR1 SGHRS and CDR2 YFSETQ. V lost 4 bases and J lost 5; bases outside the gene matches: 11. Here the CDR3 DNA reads TGCGCCAGCAGCCGAAAAATCGGACAGGGGGCCGACGAGCAGTACTTC. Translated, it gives CASSRKIGQGADEQYF.

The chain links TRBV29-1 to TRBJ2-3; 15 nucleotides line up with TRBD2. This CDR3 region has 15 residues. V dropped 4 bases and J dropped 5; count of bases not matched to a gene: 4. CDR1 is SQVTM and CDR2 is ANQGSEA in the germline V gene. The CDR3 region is CSVAGTSGRRDTQYF. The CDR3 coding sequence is TGCAGCGTTGCGGGGACTAGCGGGAGGAGAGATACGCAGTATTTT.

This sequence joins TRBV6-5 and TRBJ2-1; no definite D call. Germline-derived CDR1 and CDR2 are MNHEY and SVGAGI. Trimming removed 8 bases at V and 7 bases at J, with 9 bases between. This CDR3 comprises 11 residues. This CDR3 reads CASRRQNEQFF. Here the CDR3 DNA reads TGTGCCAGCCGGCGACAAAATGAGCAGTTCTTC.

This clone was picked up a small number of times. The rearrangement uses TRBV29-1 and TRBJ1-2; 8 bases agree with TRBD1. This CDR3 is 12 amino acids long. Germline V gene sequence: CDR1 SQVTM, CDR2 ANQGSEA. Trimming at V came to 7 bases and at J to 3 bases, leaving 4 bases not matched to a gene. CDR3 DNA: TGCAGCGCTGACAGGGGCTACTATGGCTACACCTTC. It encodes CSADRGYYGYTF.

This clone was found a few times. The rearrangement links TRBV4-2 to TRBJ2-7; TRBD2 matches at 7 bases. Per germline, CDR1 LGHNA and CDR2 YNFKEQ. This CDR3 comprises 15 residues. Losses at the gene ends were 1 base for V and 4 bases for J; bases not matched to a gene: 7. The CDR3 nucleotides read TGTGCCAGCAGCCAAGGGTTTAGCGGGTCATACGAGCAGTACTTC. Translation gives CASSQGFSGSYEQYF.

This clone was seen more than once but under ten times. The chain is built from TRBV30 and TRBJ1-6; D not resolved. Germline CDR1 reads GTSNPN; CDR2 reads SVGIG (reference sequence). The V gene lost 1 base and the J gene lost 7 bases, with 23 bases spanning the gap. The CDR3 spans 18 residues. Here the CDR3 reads CAWSAPSSTGSRNSPLHF. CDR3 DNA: TGTGCCTGGAGTGCACCTTCCTCTACCGGGTCCAGAAATTCACCCCTCCACTTT.

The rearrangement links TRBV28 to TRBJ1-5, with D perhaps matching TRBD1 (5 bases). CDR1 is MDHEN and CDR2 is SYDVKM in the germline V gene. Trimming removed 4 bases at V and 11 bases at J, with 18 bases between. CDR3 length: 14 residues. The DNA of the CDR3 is TGTGCCAGCAGTTCATCGGGACTCCAAAGGTCCCAGCATTTT. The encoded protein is CASSSSGLQRSQHF.

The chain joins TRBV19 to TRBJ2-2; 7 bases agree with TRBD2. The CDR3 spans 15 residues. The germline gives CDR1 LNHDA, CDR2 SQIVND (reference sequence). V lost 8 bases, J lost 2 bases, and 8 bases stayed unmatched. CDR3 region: CASGLAALNTGELFF. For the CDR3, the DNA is TGTGCCAGTGGGCTAGCGGCACTTAACACCGGGGAGCTGTTTTTT.

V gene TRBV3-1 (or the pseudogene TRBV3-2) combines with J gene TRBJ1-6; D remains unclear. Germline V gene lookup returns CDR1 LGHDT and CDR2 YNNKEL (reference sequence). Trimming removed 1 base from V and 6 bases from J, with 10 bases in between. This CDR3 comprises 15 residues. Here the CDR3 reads CASSQGSGPNSPLHF. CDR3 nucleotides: TGTGCCAGCAGCCAAGGATCAGGCCCTAATTCACCCCTCCACTTT.

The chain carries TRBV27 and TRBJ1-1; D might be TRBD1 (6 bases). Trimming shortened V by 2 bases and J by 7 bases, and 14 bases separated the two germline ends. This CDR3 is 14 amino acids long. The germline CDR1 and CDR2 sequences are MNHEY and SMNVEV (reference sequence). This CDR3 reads CASSLNRVPGEAFF. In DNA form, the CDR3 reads TGTGCCAGCAGTTTAAACAGGGTCCCCGGTGAAGCTTTCTTT.

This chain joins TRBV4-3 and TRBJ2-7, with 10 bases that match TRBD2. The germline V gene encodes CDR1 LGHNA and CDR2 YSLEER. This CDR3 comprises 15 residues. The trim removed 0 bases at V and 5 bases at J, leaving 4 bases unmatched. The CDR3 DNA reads TGCGCCAGCAGCCAAGATTTTACTAGCGGGGACGAGCAGTACTTC. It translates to CASSQDFTSGDEQYF.

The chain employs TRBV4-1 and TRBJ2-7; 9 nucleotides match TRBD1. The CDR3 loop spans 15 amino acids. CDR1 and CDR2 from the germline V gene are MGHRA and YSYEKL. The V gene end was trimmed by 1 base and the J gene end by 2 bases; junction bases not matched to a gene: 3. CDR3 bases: TGCGCCAGCAGCCAAGTGAGGGACAGGGCCTACGAGCAGTACTTC. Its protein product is CASSQVRDRAYEQYF.

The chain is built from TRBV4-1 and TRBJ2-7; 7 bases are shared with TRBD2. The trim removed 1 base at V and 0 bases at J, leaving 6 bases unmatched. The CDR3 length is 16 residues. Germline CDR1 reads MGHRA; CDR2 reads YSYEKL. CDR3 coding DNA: TGCGCCAGCAGCCAAGGTCCGGGACTATCCTCCTACGAGCAGTACTTC. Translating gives CASSQGPGLSSYEQYF.

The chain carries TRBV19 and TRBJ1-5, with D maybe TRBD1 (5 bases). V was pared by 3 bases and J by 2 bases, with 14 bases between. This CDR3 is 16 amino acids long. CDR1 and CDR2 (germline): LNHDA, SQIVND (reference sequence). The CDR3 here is CASSMYTIGGNQPQHF. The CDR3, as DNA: TGTGCCAGTAGTATGTACACGATAGGGGGCAATCAGCCCCAGCATTTT.

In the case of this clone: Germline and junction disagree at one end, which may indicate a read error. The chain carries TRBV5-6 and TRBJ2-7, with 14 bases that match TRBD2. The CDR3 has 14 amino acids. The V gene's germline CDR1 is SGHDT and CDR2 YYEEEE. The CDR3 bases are TGTGCCAGCAGCCCTGGACTAGCGGGAGGAGGTAGGAACTTC. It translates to CASSPGLAGGGRNF.

CDR3 nucleotide sequence: TGTGCCAGCAGCCGGGACACAATGTGGAATGAAAAACTGTTTTTT. The encoded protein is CASSRDTMWNEKLFF. The rearrangement joins TRBV6-5 to TRBJ1-4; weak D call: TRBD1 (6 bases). The CDR3 covers 15 residues. Deletions cut 6 bases from V and 5 bases from J, with 16 bases between. Per the germline V gene, CDR1 is MNHEY and CDR2 is SVGAGI.

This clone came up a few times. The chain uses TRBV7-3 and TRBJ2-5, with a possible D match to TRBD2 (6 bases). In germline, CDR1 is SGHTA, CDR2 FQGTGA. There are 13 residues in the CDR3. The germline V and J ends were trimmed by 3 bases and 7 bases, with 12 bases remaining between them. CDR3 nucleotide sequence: TGTGCCAGCAGCTTGGGGGGTTCGCGGACCCAGTACTTC. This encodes CASSLGGSRTQYF. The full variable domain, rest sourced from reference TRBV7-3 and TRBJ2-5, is GAGVSQTPSNKVTEKGKYVELRCDPISGHTALYWYRQSLGQGPEFLIYFQGTGAADDSGLPNDRFFAVRPEGSVSTLKIQRTERGDSAVYLCASSLGGSRTQYFGPGTRLLVL.

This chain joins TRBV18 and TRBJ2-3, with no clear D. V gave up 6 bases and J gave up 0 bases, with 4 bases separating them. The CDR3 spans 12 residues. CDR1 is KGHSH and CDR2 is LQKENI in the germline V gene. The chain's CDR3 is CASSPSTDTQYF. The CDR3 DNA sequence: TGTGCCAGCTCCCCGAGCACAGATACGCAGTATTTT. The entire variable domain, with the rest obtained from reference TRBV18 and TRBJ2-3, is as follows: NAGVMQNPRHLVRRRGQEARLRCSPMKGHSHVYWYRQLPEEGLKFMVYLQKENIIDESGMPKERFSAEFPKEGPSILRIQQVVRGDSAAYFCASSPSTDTQYFGPGTRLTVL.

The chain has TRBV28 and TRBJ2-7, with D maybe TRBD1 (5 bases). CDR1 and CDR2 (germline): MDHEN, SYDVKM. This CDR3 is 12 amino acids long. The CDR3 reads CASADINREQYF. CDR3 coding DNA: TGTGCGTCGGCGGACATTAATCGGGAGCAGTACTTC.

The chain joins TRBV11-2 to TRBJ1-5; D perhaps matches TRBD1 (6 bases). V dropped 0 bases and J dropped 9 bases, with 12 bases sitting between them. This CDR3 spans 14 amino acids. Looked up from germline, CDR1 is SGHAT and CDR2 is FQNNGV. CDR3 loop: CASSLDRGMGPQHF. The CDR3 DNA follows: TGTGCCAGCAGCTTAGACAGGGGAATGGGGCCCCAGCATTTT.

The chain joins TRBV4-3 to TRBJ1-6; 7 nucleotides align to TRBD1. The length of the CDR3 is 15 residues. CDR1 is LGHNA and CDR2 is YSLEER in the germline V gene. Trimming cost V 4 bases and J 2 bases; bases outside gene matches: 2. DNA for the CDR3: TGCGCCAGCAGCCCAACAGGGGCCTATAATTCACCCCTCCACTTT. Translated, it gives CASSPTGAYNSPLHF.

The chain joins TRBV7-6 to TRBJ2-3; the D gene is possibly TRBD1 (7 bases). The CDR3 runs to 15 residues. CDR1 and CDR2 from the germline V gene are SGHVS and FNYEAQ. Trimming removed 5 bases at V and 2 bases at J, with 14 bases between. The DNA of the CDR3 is TGTGCCAGCAGCCTCGGGGGACAGCACACAGATACGCAGTATTTT. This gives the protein CASSLGGQHTDTQYF. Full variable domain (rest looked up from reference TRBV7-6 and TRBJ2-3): GAGVSQSPRYKVTKRGQDVALRCDPISGHVSLYWYRQALGQGPEFLTYFNYEAQQDKSGLPNDRFSAERPEGSISTLTIQRTEQRDSAMYRCASSLGGQHTDTQYFGPGTRLTVL.

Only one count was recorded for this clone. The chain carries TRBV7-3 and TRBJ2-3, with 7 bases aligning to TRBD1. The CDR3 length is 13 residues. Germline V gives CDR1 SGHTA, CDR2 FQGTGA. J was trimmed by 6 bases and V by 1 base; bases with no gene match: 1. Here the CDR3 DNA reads TGTGCCAGCAGCTTAAAGGGGGCCGATACGCAGTATTTT. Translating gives CASSLKGADTQYF. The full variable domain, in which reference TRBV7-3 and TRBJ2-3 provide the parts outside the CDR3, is GAGVSQTPSNKVTEKGKYVELRCDPISGHTALYWYRQSLGQGPEFLIYFQGTGAADDSGLPNDRFFAVRPEGSVSTLKIQRTERGDSAVYLCASSLKGADTQYFGPGTRLTVL.

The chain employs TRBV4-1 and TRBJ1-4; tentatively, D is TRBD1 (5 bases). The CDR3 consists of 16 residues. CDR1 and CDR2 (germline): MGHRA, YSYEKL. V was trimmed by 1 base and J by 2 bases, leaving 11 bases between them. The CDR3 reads CASSQASRATNEKLFF. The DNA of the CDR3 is TGCGCCAGCAGCCAAGCCAGCAGGGCTACTAATGAAAAACTGTTTTTT.

The CDR3 bases are TGTGCCAGCAGTTTCACAGGGGGCGCGAGAGAGACCCAGTACTTC. Its protein is CASSFTGGARETQYF. This chain joins TRBV27 and TRBJ2-5, with 9 positions matching TRBD1. The germline V gene encodes CDR1 MNHEY and CDR2 SMNVEV (reference sequence). Trimming cost V 3 bases and J 4 bases; bases outside gene matches: 6. There are 15 residues in the CDR3.

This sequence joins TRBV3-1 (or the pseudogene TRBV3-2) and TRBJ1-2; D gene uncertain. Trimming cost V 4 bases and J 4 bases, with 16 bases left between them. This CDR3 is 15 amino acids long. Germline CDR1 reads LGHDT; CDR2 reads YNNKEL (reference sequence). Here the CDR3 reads CASSLKRGPSYGYTF. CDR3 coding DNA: TGTGCCAGCAGCCTAAAAAGAGGGCCTTCCTATGGCTACACCTTC.

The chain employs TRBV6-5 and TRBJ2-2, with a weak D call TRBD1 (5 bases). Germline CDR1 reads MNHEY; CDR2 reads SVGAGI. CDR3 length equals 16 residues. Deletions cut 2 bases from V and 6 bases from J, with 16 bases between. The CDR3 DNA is TGTGCCAGCAGTTACGACGGCAGGGATTACGCCGGGGAGCTGTTTTTT. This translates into CASSYDGRDYAGELFF.

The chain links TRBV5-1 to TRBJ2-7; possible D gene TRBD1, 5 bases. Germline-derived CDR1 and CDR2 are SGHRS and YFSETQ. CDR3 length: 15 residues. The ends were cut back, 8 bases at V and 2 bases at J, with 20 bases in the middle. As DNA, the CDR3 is TGCGCCAGTAAGGCCGGAGTAGGGGTCACCTACGAGCAGTACTTC. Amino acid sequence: CASKAGVGVTYEQYF.

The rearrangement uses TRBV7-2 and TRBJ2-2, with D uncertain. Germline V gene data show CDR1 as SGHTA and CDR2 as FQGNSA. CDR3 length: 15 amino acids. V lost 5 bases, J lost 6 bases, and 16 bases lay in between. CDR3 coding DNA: TGTGCCAGCAGCCCGAGGCGATCTTTATCCGGGGAGCTGTTTTTT. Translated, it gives CASSPRRSLSGELFF.

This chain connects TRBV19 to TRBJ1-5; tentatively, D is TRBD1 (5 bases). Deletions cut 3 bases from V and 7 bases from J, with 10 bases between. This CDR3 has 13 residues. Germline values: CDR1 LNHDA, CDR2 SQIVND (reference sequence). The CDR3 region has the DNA TGTGCCAGTAGTATCCAGGGCCGACAGCCCCAGCATTTT. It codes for CASSIQGRQPQHF. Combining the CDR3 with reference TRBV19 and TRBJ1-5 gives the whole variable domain DGGITQSPKYLFRKEGQNVTLSCEQNLNHDAMYWYRQDPGQGLRLIYYSQIVNDFQKGDIAEGYSVSREKKESFPLTVTSAQKNPTAFYLCASSIQGRQPQHFGDGTRLSIL.

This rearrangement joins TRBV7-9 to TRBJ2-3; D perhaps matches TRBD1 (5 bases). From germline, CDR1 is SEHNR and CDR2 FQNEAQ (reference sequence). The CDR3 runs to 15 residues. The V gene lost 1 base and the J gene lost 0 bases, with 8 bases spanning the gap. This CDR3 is CASSLGQGSTDTQYF. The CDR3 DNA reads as TGTGCCAGCAGCTTAGGGCAGGGTAGCACAGATACGCAGTATTTT.

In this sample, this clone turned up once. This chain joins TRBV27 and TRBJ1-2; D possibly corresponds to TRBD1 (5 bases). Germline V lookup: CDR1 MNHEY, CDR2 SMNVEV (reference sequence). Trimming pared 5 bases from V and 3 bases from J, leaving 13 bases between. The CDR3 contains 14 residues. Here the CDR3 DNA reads TGTGCCAGCAGTGTGACAGCAAGGGACTATGGCTACACCTTC. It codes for CASSVTARDYGYTF.